This T cell receptor beta chain was profiled in a study of glioma-infiltrating T cells. To note about this clonotype: The antigen remains undetermined.

General study points: Gliomas, especially low-grade, showed above-expected tissue-blood divergence; non-neoplastic patients showed below. CDR3 overlap between tissue and blood was very small.

The CDR3 spans 14 residues. Germline CDR1 and CDR2: SGHVS and FQNEAQ. V was clipped by 5 bases and J by 3 bases, with 13 bases between them. TCR alpha and beta CDR3 regions were amplified from RNA using iRepertoire nested multiplex PCR. Input was roughly 100-450 ng of tissue mRNA or PBMC total RNA. TCRdb processed the multiplex PCR reads anew with MiXCR; each CDR3 protein has one entry. The sample shows about 140,000 distinct CDR3 sequences, roughly two fifths of them seen only once. Source material: glioma tissue, nonneoplastic brain tissue, or PBMCs (not recorded which). This sequence originates from a human donor with low-grade glioma or glioblastoma, undergoing nonglioma brain surgery, or in good health (not recorded which). The rearrangement joins TRBV7-8 to TRBJ1-2; possible D gene TRBD1, 5 bases. The CDR3 region has the DNA TGTGCCAGCAGCCCAAGACAGAGCTACTATGGCTACACCTTC. Amino acid sequence: CASSPRQSYYGYTF.